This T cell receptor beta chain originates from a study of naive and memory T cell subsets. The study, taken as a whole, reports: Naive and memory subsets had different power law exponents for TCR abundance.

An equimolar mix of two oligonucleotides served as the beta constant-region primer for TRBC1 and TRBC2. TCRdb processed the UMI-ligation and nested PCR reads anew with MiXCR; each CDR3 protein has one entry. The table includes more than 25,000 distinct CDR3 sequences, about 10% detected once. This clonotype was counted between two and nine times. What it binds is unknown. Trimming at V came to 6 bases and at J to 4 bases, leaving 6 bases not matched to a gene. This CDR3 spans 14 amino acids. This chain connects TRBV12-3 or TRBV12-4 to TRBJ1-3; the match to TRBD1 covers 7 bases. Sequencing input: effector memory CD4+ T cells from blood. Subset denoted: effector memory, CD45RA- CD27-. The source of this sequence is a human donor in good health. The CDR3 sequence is CASSDRADGNTIYF. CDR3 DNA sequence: TGTGCCAGCAGCGACAGGGCGGACGGAAACACCATATATTTT.